This is a list of T cell receptor beta chains from one sample in a study of blood T cell repertoires in COVID-19. Method: immunoSEQ multiplex PCR; TCRdb's copy keeps in-frame clones and lacks some. Here the sample spans 40,000 to 55,000 clones, roughly 88% being singletons. Sequencing input: peripheral blood. The receptors come from a man aged 45-65 years with active COVID-19. Each CDR3 is given without its conserved first and last residue.

TRBJ1-1,TRBV6-5,ASSYIGANTEAF
TRBJ2-1,TRBV15,ATSRVDGLAGDTQYEQF
TRBJ1-2,TRBV7-2,ASSSDRIYGYT
TRBJ2-3,TRBV7-6,ASSLFDSRTSTDTQY
TRBJ1-1,TRBV4-2,ASSQAAALNTEAF
TRBJ2-5,TRBV6-5,ASTLSSQETQY
TRBJ1-5,TRBV19,ASTHIGRAGRNQPQH
TRBJ2-7,TRBV19,ASSIGHGARYEQY
TRBJ2-6,TRBV6-1,ASSVRTGKSGANVLT
TRBJ1-3,TRBV4-1,ASSQVAGLISGNTIY
TRBJ1-5,TRBV7-2,ASSLIGGAGDQPQH
TRBJ1-1,TRBV4-1,ASSQDWSAAAPNTEAF
TRBJ1-5,TRBV6-5,ASQTGTGSNQPQH
TRBJ2-1,TRBV5-1,ASSLDRGGNNEQF
TRBJ1-2,TRBV4-1,ASSQDITASSYGYT
TRBJ1-4,TRBV9,ASSAGQVFNEKLF
TRBJ2-1,TRBV19,ASSARWGQSSYNEQF
TRBJ1-2,TRBV3-1/TRBV3-2,ASSQEGETGGPLRGYT
TRBJ1-2,TRBV5-5,ASSLAGDYGYT
TRBJ2-1,TRBV14,ASSHLGRGGFYNEQF
TRBJ2-6,TRBV10-2,ASSLAGPSGANVLT
TRBJ2-1,TRBV19,ASTLGLADYNEQF
TRBJ1-2,TRBV4-1,ASSPQGPGDGYT
TRBJ1-2,TRBV18,ASSLKGNGGGYT